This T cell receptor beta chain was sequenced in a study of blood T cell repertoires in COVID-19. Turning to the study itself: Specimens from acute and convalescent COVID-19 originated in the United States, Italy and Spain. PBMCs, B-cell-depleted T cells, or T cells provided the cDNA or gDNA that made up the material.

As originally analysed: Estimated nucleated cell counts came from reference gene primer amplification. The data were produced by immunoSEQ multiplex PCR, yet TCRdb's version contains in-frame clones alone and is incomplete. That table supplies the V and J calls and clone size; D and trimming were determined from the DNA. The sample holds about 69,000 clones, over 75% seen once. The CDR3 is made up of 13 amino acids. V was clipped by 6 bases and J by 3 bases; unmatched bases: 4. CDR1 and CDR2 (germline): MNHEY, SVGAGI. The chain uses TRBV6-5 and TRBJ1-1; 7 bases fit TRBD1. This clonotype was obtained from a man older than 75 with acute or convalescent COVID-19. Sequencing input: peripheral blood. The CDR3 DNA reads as TGTGCCAGCAGGACAGGGTTCGACACTGAAGCTTTCTTT. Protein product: CASRTGFDTEAFF.